This T cell receptor beta chain was sequenced in a study of cytomegalovirus exposure and HLA in healthy donors. General observations from the study: Previous analysis showed most TCR beta V segments were productive about 90% or about 30% of the time.

As regards this clone: Its target is not known.

The V and J ends lost 4 bases and 9 bases respectively, with 22 bases between them. Germline V CDR1 and CDR2: SSHAT, FNYEAQ (reference sequence). The CDR3 consists of 16 residues. The PCR made use of 60 Vbeta and 13 Jbeta primers. Assay used: immunoSEQ multiplex PCR; TCRdb lists only in-frame clones, some missing. The sample includes 100,000 or so clones, 75% to 85% seen only once; the top ten take over 2%. The chain has TRBV7-7 and TRBJ2-1; D perhaps matches TRBD2 (6 bases). The sample consisted of PBMCs. The sequence derives from a man aged 25-45 years in good health and CMV-seronegative. The CDR3 DNA sequence: TGTGCCAGCAGCTCCGCCTCTGACTCCCCCGGGGGTGAGCAGTTCTTC. Translated: CASSSASDSPGGEQFF.